These 5 T cell receptor beta chains originate from one sample sequenced in a study of a mutant IDH1 vaccine in newly diagnosed glioma. Time point specified: week 47, end of study. Vaccinated patients received 300 ug of mutant IDH1 20-mer peptide per dose, with topical imiquimod. The method was immunoSEQ multiplex PCR; TCRdb's version includes in-frame clones alone and lacks a portion of them. The data show about 50,000 clones, approximately 76% seen once. No antigen has been identified for these receptors. Source: PBMCs, taken from a glioma patient whose treatment included an IDH1 peptide vaccine. The receptor source for this set is a woman aged 40 to 49 with glioma. Some clones in this sample may be carry-over from other donors' samples.

This clone occurred a few times. This rearrangement joins TRBV4-3 to TRBJ1-1, with D maybe TRBD1 (5 bases). This CDR3 is built from 16 residues. V lost 0 bases and J 0 bases, leaving 11 bases between the germline ends. The germline gives CDR1 LGHNA, CDR2 YSLEER. The CDR3 protein is CASSQDHQGVNTEAFF. Here the CDR3 DNA reads TGCGCCAGCAGCCAAGATCATCAGGGCGTGAACACTGAAGCTTTCTTT.

The chain uses TRBV6-5 and TRBJ1-2; no definite D call. This CDR3 region has 15 residues. CDR1 is MNHEY, CDR2 SVGAGI, per germline. V lost 3 bases, J lost 5 bases, and 16 bases lay in between. CDR3 DNA: TGTGCCAGCAGTTATAGTCTGGACGGATCATATGGCTACACCTTC. Protein: CASSYSLDGSYGYTF.

Only a few counts were recorded for this clone. CDR3 loop: CASSLEVPLAGLSYNEQFF. DNA for the CDR3: TGTGCCAGCAGCTTAGAAGTCCCCCTAGCGGGGCTATCCTACAATGAGCAGTTCTTC. This chain joins TRBV7-9 and TRBJ2-1; 9 bases line up with TRBD2. This CDR3 comprises 19 residues. V lost 1 base to trimming and J lost 1 base; unmatched junction nucleotides: 11. CDR1 and CDR2 (germline): SEHNR, FQNEAQ (reference sequence).

The rearrangement uses TRBV5-1 and TRBJ2-2, with 15 bases aligning to TRBD2. Germline values: CDR1 SGHRS, CDR2 YFSETQ. V lost 4 bases, J lost 5 bases, and 9 bases stayed unmatched. This CDR3 has 18 residues. CDR3 protein: CASSLGLAGGLRTGELFF. The CDR3 DNA is TGCGCCAGCAGCCTCGGACTAGCGGGGGGGCTCAGAACCGGGGAGCTGTTTTTT.

This clone has just a few counts. The CDR3 coding sequence is TGTGCCAGTAGTAGGGGACAGGGGAGGAACACTGAAGCTTTCTTT. Translating it yields CASSRGQGRNTEAFF. The rearrangement joins TRBV19 to TRBJ1-1, with TRBD1 matching 10 bases. The V gene's germline CDR1 is LNHDA and CDR2 SQIVND (reference sequence). The V and J ends lost 4 bases and 1 base, in that order; junction bases with no gene match: 3. CDR3 length: 15 residues.